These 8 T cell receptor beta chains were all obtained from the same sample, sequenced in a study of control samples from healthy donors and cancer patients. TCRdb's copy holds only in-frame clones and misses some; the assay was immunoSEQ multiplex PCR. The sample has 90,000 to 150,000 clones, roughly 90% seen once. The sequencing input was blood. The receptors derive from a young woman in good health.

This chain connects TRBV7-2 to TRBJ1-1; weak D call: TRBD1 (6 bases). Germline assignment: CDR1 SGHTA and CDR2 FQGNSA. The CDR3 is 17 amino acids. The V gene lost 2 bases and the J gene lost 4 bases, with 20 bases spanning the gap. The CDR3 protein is CASSLRSSPGAVTEAFF. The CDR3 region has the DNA TGTGCCAGCAGCTTACGGAGCTCGCCGGGGGCGGTCACTGAAGCTTTCTTT.

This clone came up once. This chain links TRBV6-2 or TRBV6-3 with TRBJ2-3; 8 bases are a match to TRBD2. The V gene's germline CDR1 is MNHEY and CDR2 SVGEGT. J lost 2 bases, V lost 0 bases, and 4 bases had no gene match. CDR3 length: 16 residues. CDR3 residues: CASSYSRTSYTDTQYF. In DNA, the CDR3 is TGTGCCAGCAGTTACTCAAGGACTAGCTACACAGATACGCAGTATTTT.

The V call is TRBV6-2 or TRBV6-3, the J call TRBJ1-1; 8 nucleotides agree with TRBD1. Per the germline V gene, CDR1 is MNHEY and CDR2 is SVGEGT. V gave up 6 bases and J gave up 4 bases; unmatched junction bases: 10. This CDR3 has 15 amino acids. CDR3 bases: TGTGCCAGCAGCCTCGCCCCAGGGGGCGTCACTGAAGCTTTCTTT. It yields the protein CASSLAPGGVTEAFF.

Here the CDR3 reads CATSRRTGRTGELFF. In DNA form, the CDR3 reads TGTGCCACCAGCAGGAGGACAGGGCGTACCGGGGAGCTGTTTTTT. V and J are TRBV15 and TRBJ2-2, with 8 bases lining up with TRBD1. The junction had 5 bases not matched to a gene; V was cut back by 3 bases and J by 5 bases. The CDR3 is made up of 15 amino acids. The germline V gene has CDR1 LNHNV and CDR2 YYDKDF (reference sequence).

CDR3 in amino acids: CASSQVTGTGNTIYF. CDR3 bases: TGCGCCAGCAGCCAAGTCACAGGGACTGGAAACACCATATATTTT. The rearrangement links TRBV4-1 to TRBJ1-3; the D gene is possibly TRBD1 (6 bases). This CDR3 has 15 amino acids. Germline V gene sequence: CDR1 MGHRA, CDR2 YSYEKL. Trimming removed 1 base from V and 2 bases from J, with 9 bases in between.

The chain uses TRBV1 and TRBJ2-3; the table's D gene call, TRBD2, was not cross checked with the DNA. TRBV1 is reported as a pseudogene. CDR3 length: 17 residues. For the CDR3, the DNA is TGCACCAGCAGCCAAGATGGACGGGAGGGGAGCACAGATACGCAGTATTTT. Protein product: CTSSQDGREGSTDTQYF.

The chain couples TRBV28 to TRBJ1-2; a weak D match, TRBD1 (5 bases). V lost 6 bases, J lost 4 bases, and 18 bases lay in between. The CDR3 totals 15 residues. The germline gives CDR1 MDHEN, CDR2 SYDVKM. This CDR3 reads CASSPGGGLVYGYTF. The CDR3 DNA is TGTGCCAGCAGCCCTGGTGGGGGGTTGGTCTATGGCTACACCTTC.

The CDR3 sequence: CASCPGLNQPQHF. In DNA, the CDR3 is TGTGCCAGCTGCCCGGGCCTCAATCAGCCCCAGCATTTT. The gene calls are TRBV18 and TRBJ1-5; D not resolved. The ends were cut back, 7 bases at V and 3 bases at J, with 10 bases in the middle. The CDR3 runs 13 residues. The V gene's germline CDR1 is KGHSH and CDR2 LQKENI.